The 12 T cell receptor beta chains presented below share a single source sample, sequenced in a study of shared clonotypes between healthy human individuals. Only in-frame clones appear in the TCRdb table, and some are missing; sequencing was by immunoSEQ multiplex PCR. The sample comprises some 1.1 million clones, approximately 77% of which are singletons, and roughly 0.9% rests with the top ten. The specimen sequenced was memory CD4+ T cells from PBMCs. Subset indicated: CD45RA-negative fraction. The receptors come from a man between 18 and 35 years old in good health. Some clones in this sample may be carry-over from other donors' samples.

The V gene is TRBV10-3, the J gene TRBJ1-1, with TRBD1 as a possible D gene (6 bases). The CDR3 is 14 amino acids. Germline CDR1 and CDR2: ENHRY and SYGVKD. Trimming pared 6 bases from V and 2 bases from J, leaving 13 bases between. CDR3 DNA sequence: TGTGCCATCAGCCTTACGACAGGCAACACTGAAGCTTTCTTT. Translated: CAISLTTGNTEAFF.

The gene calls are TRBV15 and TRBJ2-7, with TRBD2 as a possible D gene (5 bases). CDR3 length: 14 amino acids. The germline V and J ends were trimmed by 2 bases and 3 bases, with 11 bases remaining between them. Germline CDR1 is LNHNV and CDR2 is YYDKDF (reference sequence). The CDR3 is CATSRRIGGYEQYF. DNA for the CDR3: TGTGCCACCAGCAGACGGATCGGAGGCTACGAGCAGTACTTC.

CDR3 sequence (DNA): TGTGCCAGCAGTTCACCGGGTCAGAAATACGAGCAGTACTTC. It codes for CASSSPGQKYEQYF. The rearrangement uses TRBV28 and TRBJ2-7; D unresolved. The CDR3 sequence is 14 residues long. The germline gives CDR1 MDHEN, CDR2 SYDVKM. V was cut by 4 bases and J by 4 bases, with 14 bases left in between.

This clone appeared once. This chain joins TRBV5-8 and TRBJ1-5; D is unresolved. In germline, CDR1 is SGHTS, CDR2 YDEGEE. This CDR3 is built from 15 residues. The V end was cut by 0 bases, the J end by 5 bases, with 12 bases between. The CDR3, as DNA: TGTGCCAGCAGCTTGGACTGGGGAGCGGATCAGCCCCAGCATTTT. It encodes CASSLDWGADQPQHF. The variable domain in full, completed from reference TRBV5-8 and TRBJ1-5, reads EAGVTQSPTHLIKTRGQQATLRCSPISGHTSVYWYQQALGLGLQFLLWYDEGEERNRGNFPPRFSGRQFPNYSSELNVNALELEDSALYLCASSLDWGADQPQHFGDGTRLSIL.

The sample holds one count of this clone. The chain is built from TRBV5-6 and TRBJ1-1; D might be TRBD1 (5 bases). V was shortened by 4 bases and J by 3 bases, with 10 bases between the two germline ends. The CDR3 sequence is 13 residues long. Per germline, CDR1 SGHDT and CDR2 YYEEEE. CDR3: CASSRRGYTEAFF. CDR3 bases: TGTGCCAGCAGCCGGCGGGGGTACACTGAAGCTTTCTTT.

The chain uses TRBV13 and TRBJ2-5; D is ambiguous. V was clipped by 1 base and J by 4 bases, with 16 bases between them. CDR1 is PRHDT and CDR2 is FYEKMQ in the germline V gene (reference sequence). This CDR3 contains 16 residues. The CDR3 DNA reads TGTGCCAGCAGCTTAGCTCCAGCGCGGTCGACAGAGACCCAGTACTTC. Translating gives CASSLAPARSTETQYF. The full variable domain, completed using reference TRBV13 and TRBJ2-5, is AAGVIQSPRHLIKEKRETATLKCYPIPRHDTVYWYQQGPGQDPQFLISFYEKMQSDKGSIPDRFSAQQFSDYHSELNMSSLELGDSALYFCASSLAPARSTETQYFGPGTRLLVL.

CDR3 nucleotide sequence: TGTGCCAGCAGTTTCAGCGGGGGGCATAGCACAGATACGCAGTATTTT. Its protein product is CASSFSGGHSTDTQYF. The chain carries TRBV6-5 and TRBJ2-3, with TRBD2 identical over 9 bases. The CDR3 contains 16 residues. V lost 4 bases to trimming and J lost 0 bases; unmatched junction nucleotides: 5. The V gene's germline CDR1 is MNHEY and CDR2 SVGAGI.

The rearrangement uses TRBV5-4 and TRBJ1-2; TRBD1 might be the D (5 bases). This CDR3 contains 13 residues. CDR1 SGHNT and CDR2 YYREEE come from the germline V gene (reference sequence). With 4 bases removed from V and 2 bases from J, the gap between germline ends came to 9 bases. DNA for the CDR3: TGTGCCAGCAGCCTACAGGAGAACTATGGCTACACCTTC. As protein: CASSLQENYGYTF.

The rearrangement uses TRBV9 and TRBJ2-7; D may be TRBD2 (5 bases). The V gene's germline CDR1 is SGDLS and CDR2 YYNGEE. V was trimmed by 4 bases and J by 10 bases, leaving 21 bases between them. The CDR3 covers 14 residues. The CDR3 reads CASSPSTGFALQYF. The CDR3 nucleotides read TGTGCCAGCAGCCCCTCGACGGGATTCGCACTACAGTACTTC. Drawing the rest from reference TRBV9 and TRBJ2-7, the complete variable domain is DSGVTQTPKHLITATGQRVTLRCSPRSGDLSVYWYQQSLDQGLQFLIQYYNGEERAKGNILERFSAQQFPDLHSELNLSSLELGDSALYFCASSPSTGFALQYFGPGTRLTVT.

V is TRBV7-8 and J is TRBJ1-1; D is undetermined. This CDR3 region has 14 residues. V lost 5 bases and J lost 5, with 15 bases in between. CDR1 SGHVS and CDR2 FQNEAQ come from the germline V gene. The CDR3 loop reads CASSIQGLGTEAFF. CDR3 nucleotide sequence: TGTGCCAGCAGCATCCAAGGGCTTGGGACTGAAGCTTTCTTT.

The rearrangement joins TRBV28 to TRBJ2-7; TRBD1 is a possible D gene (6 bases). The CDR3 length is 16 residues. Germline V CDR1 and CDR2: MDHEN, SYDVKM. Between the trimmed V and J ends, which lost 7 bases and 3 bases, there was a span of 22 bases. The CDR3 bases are TGTGCCAGCACGTTACCCCCCGGGGCAGGGGACTACGAGCAGTACTTC. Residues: CASTLPPGAGDYEQYF.

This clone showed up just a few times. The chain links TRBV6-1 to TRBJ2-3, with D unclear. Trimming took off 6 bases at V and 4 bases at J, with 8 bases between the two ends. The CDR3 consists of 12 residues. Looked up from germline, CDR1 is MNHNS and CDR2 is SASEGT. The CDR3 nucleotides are TGTGCCAGCAGCCCGGGCGCAGATACGCAGTATTTT. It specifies CASSPGADTQYF.